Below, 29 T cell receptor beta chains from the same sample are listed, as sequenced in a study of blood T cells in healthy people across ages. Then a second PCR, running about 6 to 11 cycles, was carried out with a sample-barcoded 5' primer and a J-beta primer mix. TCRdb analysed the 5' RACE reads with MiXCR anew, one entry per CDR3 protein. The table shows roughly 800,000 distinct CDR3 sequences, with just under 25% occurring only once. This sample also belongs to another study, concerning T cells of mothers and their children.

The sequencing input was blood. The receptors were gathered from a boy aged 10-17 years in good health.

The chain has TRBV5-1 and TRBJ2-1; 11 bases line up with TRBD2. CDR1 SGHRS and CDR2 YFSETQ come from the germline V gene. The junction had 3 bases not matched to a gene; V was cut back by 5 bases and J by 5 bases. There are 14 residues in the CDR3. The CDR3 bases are TGCGCCAGCAGTAGCGGGGGGGCCCACAATGAGCAGTTCTTC. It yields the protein CASSSGGAHNEQFF.

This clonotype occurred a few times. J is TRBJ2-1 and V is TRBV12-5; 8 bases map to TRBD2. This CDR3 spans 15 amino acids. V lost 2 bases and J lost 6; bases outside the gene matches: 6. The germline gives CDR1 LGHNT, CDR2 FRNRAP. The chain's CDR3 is CASGLSGGRLNEQFF. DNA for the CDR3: TGTGCTAGTGGTTTGTCGGGGGGGCGGCTCAATGAGCAGTTCTTC. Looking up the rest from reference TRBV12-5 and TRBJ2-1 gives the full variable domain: DARVTQTPRHKVTEMGQEVTMRCQPILGHNTVFWYRQTMMQGLELLAYFRNRAPLDDSGMPKDRFSAEMPDATLATLKIQPSEPRDSAVYFCASGLSGGRLNEQFFGPGTRLTVL.

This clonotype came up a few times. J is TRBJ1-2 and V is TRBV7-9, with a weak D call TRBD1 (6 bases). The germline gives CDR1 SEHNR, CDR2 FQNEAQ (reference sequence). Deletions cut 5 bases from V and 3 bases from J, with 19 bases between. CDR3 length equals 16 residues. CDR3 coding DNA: TGTGCCAGCAGCCGAAGTTGGGGGGCCGGAGACTATGGCTACACCTTC. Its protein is CASSRSWGAGDYGYTF.

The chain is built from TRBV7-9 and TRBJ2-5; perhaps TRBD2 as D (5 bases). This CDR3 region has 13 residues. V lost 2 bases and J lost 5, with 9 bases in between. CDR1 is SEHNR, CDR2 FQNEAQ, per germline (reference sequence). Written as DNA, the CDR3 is TGTGCCAGCAGCTTACTCGGGAAGGAGACCCAGTACTTC. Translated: CASSLLGKETQYF.

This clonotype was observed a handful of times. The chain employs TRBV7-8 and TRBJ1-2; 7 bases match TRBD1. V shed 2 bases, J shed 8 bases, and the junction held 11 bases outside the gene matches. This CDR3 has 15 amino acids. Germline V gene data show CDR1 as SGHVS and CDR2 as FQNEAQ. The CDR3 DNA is TGTGCCAGCAGCTTATCTTCTACAGGGGTGGGCGGCTACACCTTC. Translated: CASSLSSTGVGGYTF.

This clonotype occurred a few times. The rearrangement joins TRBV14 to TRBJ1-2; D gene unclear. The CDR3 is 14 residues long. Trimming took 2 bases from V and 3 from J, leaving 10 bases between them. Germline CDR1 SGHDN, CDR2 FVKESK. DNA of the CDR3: TGTGCCAGCAGCCAATTTGGACGGTACTATGGCTACACCTTC. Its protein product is CASSQFGRYYGYTF.

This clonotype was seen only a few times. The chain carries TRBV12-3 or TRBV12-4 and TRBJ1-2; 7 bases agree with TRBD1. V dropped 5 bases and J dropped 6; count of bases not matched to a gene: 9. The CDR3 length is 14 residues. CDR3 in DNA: TGTGCCAGCAGTCCCTCCGGGACAGAGGATGGCTACACCTTC. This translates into CASSPSGTEDGYTF.

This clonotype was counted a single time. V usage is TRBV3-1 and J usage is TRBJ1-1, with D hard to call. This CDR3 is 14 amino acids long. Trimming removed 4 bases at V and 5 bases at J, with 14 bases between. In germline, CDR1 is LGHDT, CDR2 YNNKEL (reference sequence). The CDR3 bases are TGTGCCAGCAGCCCGACATCGGGAGTGACTGAAGCTTTCTTT. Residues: CASSPTSGVTEAFF.

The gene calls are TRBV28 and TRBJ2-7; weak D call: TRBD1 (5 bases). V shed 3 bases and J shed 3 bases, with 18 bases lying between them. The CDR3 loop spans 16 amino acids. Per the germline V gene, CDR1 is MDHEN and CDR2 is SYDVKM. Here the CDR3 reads CASSFQGLLGHYEQYF. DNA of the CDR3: TGTGCCAGCAGTTTCCAGGGTCTTCTGGGCCACTACGAGCAGTACTTC.

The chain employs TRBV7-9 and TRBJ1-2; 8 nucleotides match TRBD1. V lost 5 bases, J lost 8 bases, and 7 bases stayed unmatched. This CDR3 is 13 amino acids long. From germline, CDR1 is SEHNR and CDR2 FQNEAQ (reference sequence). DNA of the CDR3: TGTGCCAGCAGCGGATGGACAGGGCGCGGCTACACCTTC. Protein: CASSGWTGRGYTF. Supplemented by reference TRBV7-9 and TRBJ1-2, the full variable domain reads DTGVSQNPRHKITKRGQNVTFRCDPISEHNRLYWYRQTLGQGPEFLTYFQNEAQLEKSRLLSDRFSAERPKGSFSTLEIQRTEQGDSAMYLCASSGWTGRGYTFGSGTRLTVV.

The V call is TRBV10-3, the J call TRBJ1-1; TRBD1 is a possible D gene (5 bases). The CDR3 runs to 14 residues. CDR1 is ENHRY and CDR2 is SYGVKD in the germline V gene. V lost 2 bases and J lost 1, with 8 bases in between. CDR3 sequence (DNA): TGTGCCATCAGTGAGCTTACAGGGAACACTGAAGCTTTCTTT. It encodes CAISELTGNTEAFF.

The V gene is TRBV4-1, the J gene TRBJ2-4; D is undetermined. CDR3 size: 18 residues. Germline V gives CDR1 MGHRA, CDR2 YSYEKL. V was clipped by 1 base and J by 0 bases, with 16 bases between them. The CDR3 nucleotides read TGCGCCAGCAGCCAAGGGCCCCCCCCAGACTTAGCCAAAAACATTCAGTACTTC. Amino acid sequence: CASSQGPPPDLAKNIQYF.

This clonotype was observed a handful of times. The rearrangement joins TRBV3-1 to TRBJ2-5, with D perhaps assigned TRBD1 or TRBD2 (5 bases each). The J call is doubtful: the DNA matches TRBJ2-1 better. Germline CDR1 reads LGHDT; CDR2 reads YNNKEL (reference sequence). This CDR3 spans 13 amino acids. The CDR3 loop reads CASSQDPPGQQFF. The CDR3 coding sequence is TGTGCCAGCAGCCAAGATCCCCCGGGACAGCAGTTCTTC.

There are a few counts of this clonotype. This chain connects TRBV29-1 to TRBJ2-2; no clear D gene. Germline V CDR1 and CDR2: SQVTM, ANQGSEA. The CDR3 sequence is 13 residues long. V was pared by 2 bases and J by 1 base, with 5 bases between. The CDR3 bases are TGCAGCGTTGAAAGTCAGAACACCGGGGAGCTGTTTTTT. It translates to CSVESQNTGELFF.

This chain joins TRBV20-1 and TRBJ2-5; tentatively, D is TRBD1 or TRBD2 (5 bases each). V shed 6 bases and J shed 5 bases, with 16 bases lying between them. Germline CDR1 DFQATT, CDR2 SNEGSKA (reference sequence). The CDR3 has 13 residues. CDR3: CSATHRRWETQYF. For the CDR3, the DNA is TGCAGTGCGACCCACAGGAGGTGGGAGACCCAGTACTTC.

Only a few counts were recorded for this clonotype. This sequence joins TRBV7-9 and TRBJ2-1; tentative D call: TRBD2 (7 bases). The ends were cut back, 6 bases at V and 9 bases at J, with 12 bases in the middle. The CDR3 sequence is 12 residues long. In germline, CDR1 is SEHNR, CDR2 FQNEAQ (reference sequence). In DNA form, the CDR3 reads TGTGCCAGCAGGGGGGGGACAATTGAGCAGTTCTTC. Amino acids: CASRGGTIEQFF.

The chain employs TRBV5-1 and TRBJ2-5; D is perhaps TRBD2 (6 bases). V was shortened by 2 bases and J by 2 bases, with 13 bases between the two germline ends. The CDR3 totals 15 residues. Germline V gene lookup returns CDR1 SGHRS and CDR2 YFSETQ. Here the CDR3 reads CASSLGWRGQETQYF. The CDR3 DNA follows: TGCGCCAGCAGCTTAGGGTGGCGGGGACAAGAGACCCAGTACTTC.

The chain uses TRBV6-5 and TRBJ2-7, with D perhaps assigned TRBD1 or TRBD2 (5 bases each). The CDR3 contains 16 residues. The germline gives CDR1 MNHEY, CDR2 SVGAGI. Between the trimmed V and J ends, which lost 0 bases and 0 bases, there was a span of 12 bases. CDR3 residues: CASSYSLVGTSYEQYF. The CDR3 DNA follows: TGTGCCAGCAGTTACTCCTTGGTTGGGACCTCCTACGAGCAGTACTTC.

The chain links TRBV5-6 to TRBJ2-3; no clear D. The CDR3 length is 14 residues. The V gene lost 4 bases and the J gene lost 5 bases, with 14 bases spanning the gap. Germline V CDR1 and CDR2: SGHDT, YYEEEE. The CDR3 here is CASSLYYLGDTQYF. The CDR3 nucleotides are TGTGCCAGCAGCCTTTATTACTTGGGAGATACGCAGTATTTT.

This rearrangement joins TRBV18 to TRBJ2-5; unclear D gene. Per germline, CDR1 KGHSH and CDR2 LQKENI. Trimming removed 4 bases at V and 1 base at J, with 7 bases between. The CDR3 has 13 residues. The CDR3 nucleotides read TGTGCCAGCTCACGAGCCGTCCAAGAGACCCAGTACTTC. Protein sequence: CASSRAVQETQYF.

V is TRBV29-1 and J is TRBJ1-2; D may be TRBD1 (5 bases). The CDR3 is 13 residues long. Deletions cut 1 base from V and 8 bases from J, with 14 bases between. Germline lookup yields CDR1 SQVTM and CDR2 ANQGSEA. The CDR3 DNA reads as TGCAGCGTTGAAGTATGGGCGGGGCTCGGCTACACCTTC. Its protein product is CSVEVWAGLGYTF.

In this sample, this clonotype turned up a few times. The CDR3 coding sequence is TGTGCCAGCAGCCAAGTAGGGGGGAGCACAGATACGCAGTATTTT. Amino acid sequence: CASSQVGGSTDTQYF. The chain combines TRBV3-1 with TRBJ2-3; D tentatively fits TRBD1 or TRBD2 (6 bases each). The CDR3 totals 15 residues. CDR1 LGHDT and CDR2 YNNKEL come from the germline V gene (reference sequence). The V and J ends lost 1 base and 0 bases respectively, with 8 bases between them.

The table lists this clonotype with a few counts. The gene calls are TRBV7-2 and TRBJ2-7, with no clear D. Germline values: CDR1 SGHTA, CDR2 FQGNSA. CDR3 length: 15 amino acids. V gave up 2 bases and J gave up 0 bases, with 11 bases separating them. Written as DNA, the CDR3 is TGTGCCAGCAGCTTAAGCTCGGTTCCCTCCTACGAGCAGTACTTC. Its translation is CASSLSSVPSYEQYF.

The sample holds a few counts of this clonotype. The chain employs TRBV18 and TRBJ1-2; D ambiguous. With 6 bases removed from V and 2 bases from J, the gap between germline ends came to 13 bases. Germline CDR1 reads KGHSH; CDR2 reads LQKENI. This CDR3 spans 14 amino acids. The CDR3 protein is CASSPDASNYGYTF. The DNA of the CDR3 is TGTGCCAGCTCCCCCGACGCGTCGAACTATGGCTACACCTTC.

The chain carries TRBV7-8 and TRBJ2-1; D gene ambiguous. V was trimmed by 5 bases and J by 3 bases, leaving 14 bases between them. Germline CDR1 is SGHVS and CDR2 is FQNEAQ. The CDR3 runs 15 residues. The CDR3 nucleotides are TGTGCCAGCAGCCCAATTCTAGGGCGCTACAATGAGCAGTTCTTC. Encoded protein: CASSPILGRYNEQFF. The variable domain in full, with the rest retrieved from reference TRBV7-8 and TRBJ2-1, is GAGVSQSPRYKVAKRGQDVALRCDPISGHVSLFWYQQALGQGPEFLTYFQNEAQLDKSGLPSDRFFAERPEGSVSTLKIQRTQQEDSAVYLCASSPILGRYNEQFFGPGTRLTVL.

The CDR3 sequence is CASSLWTVKIQETQYF. In DNA form, the CDR3 reads TGTGCCAGCAGTTTGTGGACAGTAAAAATCCAAGAGACCCAGTACTTC. This rearrangement joins TRBV12-3 or TRBV12-4 to TRBJ2-5; a weak D match, TRBD1 (6 bases). CDR3 length equals 16 residues. V was trimmed by 3 bases and J by 1 base, leaving 15 bases between them.

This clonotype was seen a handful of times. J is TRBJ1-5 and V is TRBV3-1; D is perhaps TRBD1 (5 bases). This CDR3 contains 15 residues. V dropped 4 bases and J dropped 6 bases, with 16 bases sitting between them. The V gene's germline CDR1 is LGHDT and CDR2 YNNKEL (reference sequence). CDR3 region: CASSPNARGRQPQHF. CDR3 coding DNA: TGTGCCAGCAGCCCTAACGCGAGGGGACGTCAGCCCCAGCATTTT.

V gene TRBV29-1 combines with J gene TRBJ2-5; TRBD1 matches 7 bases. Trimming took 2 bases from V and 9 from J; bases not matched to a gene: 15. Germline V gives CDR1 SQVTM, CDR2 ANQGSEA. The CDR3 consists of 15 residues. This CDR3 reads CSVETPETGLEPQYF. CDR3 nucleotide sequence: TGCAGCGTTGAAACCCCCGAGACAGGGCTTGAGCCCCAGTACTTC.

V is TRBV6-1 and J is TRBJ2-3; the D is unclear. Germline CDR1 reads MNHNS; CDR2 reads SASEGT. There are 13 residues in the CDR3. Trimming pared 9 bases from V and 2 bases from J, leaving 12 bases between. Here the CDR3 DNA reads TGTGCCAGTGCATTGTTGGACACAGATACGCAGTATTTT. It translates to CASALLDTDTQYF.